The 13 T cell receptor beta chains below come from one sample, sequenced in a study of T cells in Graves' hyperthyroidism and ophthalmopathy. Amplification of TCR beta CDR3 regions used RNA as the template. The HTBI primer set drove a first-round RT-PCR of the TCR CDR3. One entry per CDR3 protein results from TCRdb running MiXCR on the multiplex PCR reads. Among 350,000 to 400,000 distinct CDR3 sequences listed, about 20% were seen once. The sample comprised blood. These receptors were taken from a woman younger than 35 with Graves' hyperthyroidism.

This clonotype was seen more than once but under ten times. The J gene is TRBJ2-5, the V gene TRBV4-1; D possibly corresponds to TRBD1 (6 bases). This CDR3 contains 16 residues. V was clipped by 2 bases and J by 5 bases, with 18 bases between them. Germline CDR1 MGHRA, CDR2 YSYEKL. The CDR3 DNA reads TGCGCCAGCAGCCAACGGGACACCCCCATGTGGGAGACCCAGTACTTC. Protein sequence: CASSQRDTPMWETQYF.

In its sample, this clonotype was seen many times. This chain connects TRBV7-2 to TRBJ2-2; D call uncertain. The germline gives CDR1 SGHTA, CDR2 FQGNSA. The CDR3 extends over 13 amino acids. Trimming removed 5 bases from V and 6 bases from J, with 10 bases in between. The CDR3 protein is CASSPYPPGELFF. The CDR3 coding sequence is TGTGCCAGCAGCCCCTACCCACCCGGGGAGCTGTTTTTT.

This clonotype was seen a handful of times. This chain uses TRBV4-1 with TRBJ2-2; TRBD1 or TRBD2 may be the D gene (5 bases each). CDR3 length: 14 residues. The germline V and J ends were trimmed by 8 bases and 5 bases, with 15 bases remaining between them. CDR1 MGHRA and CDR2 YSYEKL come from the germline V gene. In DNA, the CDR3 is TGCGCCAGCCGTGGGGGATGGGGGACCGGGGAGCTGTTTTTT. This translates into CASRGGWGTGELFF.

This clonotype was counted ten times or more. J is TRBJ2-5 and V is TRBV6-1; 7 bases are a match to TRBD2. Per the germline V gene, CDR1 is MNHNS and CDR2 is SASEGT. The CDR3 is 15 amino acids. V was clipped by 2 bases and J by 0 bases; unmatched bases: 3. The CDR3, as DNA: TGTGCCAGCAGTGAACTAGCGGTGTACCAAGAGACCCAGTACTTC. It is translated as CASSELAVYQETQYF.

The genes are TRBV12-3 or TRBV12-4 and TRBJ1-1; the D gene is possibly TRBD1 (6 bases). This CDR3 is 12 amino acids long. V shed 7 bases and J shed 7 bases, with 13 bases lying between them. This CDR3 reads CASTKGTIEAFF. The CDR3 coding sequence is TGTGCCAGCACCAAAGGGACAATTGAAGCTTTCTTT.

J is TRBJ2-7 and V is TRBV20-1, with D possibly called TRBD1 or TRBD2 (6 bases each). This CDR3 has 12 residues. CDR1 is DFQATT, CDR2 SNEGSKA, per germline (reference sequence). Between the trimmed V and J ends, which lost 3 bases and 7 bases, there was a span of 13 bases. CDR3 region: CSASEGGREQYF. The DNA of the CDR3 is TGCAGTGCTAGCGAAGGGGGGAGAGAGCAGTACTTC.

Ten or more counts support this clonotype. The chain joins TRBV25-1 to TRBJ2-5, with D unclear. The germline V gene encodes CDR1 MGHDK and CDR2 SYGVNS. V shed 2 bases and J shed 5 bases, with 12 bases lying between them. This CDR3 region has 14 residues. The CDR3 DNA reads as TGTGCCAGCAGTGAACCATCTAAGGGCGAGACCCAGTACTTC. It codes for CASSEPSKGETQYF.

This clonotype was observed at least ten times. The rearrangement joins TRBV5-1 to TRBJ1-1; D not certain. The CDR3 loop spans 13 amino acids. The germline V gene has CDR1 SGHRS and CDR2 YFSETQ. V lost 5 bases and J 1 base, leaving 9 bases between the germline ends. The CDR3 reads CASSSRWNTEAFF. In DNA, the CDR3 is TGCGCCAGCAGTTCCAGGTGGAACACTGAAGCTTTCTTT. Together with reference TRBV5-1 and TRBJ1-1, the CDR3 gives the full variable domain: KAGVTQTPRYLIKTRGQQVTLSCSPISGHRSVSWYQQTPGQGLQFLFEYFSETQRNKGNFPGRFSGRQFSNSRSEMNVSTLELGDSALYLCASSSRWNTEAFFGQGTRLTVV.

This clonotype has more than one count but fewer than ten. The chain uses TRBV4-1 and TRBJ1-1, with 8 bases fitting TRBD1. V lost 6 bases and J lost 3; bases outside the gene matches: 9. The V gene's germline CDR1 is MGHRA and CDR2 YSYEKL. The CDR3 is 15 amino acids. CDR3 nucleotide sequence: TGCGCCAGCAGACCCGGACAGGGACCGGACACTGAAGCTTTCTTT. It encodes CASRPGQGPDTEAFF.

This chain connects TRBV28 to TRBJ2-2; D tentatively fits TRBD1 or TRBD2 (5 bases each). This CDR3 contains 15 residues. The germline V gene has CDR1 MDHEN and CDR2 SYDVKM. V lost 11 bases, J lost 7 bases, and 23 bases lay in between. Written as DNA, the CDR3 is TGTGCCTGCTGTTGGGCCGACAGCGGCTTCGGGGAGCTGTTTTTT. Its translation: CACCWADSGFGELFF.

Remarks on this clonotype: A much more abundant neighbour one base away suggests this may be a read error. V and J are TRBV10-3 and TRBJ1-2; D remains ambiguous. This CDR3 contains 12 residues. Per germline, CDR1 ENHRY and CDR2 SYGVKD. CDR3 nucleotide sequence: TGTGCCATCAGTGAGCCCGGACCGGGCTTCACCTTC. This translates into CAISEPGPGFTF.

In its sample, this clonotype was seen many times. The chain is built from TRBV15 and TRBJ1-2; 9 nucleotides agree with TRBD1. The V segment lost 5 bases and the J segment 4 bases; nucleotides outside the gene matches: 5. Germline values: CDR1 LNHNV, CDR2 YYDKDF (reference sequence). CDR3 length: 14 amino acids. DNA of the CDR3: TGTGCCACCAGCGCACACAGGGGGCTCTATGGCTACACCTTC. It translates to CATSAHRGLYGYTF.

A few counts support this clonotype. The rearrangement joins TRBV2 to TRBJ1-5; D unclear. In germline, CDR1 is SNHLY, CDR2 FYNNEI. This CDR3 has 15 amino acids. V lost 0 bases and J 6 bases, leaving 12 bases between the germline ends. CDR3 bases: TGTGCCAGCAGTGAAGCGCGGCGGGCCGGTCAGCCCCAGCATTTT. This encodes CASSEARRAGQPQHF.